One TCR beta chain is described in this entry. The treatment denotes: 15 to 20 received Ad26.COV2.S at low or high dose, single or two shots; 5 received placebo; per-sample allocation not given. The study sampled participants on day 63 after the first vaccine or placebo injection. These data originate in a study of Ad26.COV2.S vaccination and SARS-CoV-2 variants. TCRdb's table, derived via immunoSEQ multiplex PCR, lists solely in-frame clones and lacks some. The table includes under 600,000 clones, about 88% detected once. The germline gives CDR1 LGHNA, CDR2 YNFKEQ. The V gene end was trimmed by 0 bases and the J gene end by 8 bases; junction bases not matched to a gene: 9. The CDR3 loop spans 16 amino acids.

The TCR originated in a person aged 18-60 years who received the Ad26.COV2.S COVID-19 vaccine or a placebo. The chain joins TRBV4-2 to TRBJ1-2; 10 positions agree with TRBD1. Material: peripheral blood, obtained in a trial of Ad26.COV2.S vaccine versus placebo. The CDR3 region has the DNA TGTGCCAGCAGCCAAGACGGGACAGGGGTCGGAGAGGGCTACACCTTC. It translates to CASSQDGTGVGEGYTF.